This T cell receptor (beta chain) is drawn from a study of OX40 agonist ivuxolimab in advanced cancers. Here immunoSEQ multiplex PCR was the method, and the copy in TCRdb shows in-frame clones only, minus some. The profile covers fewer than 95,000 clones, with just over 90% appearing a single time and approximately 0.41% taken by the ten largest. This clone was seen more than once but under ten times. Sequenced here: CD4+ or CD8+ T cells sorted from blood, sampled in a trial of the OX40 agonist ivuxolimab. The TCR sequence derives from an adult with an advanced solid tumor such as melanoma, head and neck, liver or kidney cancer.

The chain's CDR3 is CASSRPDSTEAFF. The CDR3 region has the DNA TGTGCCAGCAGCCGGCCCGACAGCACTGAAGCTTTCTTT. The rearrangement joins TRBV7-2 to TRBJ1-1; weak D call: TRBD1 (5 bases). Germline lookup yields CDR1 SGHTA and CDR2 FQGNSA. V was pared by 5 bases and J by 4 bases, with 11 bases between. This CDR3 has 13 residues.